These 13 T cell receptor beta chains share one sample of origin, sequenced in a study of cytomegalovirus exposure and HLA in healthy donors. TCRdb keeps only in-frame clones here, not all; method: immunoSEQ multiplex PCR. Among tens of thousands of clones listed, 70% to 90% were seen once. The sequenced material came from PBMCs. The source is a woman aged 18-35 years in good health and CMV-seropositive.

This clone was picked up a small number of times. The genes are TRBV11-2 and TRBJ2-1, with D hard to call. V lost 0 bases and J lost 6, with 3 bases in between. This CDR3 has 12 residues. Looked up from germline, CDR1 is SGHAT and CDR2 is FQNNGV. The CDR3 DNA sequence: TGTGCCAGCAGCTTAGACTTCAATGAGCAGTTCTTC. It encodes CASSLDFNEQFF.

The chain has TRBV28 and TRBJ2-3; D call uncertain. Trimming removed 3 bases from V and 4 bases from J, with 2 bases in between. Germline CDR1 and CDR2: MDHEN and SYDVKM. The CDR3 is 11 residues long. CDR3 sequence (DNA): TGTGCCAGCAGTTTCGCAGATACGCAGTATTTT. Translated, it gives CASSFADTQYF.

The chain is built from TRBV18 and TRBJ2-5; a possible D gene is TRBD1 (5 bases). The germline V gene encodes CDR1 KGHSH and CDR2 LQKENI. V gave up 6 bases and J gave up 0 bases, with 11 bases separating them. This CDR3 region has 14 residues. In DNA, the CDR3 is TGTGCCAGCTCCCACAGGAAAGACCAAGAGACCCAGTACTTC. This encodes CASSHRKDQETQYF.

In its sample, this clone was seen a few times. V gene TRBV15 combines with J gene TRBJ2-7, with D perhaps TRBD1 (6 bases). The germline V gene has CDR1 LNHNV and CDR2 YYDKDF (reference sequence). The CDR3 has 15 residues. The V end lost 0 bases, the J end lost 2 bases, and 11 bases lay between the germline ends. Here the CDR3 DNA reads TGTGCCACCAGCAGAGATGACACAGGGCCCTACGAGCAGTACTTC. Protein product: CATSRDDTGPYEQYF. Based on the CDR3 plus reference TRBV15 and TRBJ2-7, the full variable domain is DAMVIQNPRYQVTQFGKPVTLSCSQTLNHNVMYWYQQKSSQAPKLLFHYYDKDFNNEADTPDNFQSRRPNTSFCFLDIRSPGLGDTAMYLCATSRDDTGPYEQYFGPGTRLTVT.

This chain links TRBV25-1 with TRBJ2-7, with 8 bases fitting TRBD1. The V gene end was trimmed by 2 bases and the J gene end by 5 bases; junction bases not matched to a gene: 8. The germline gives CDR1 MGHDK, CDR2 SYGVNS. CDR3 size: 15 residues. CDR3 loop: CASSEPLRGRHEQYF. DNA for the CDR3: TGTGCCAGCAGTGAACCCCTCAGGGGGCGACACGAGCAGTACTTC.

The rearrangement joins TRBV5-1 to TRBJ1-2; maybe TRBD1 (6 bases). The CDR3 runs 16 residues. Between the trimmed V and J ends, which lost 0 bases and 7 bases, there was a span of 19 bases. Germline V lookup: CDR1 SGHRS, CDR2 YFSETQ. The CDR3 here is CASSLAGQGSLSGYTF. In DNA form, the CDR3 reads TGCGCCAGCAGCTTGGCTGGGCAGGGGTCCCTCAGTGGCTACACCTTC.

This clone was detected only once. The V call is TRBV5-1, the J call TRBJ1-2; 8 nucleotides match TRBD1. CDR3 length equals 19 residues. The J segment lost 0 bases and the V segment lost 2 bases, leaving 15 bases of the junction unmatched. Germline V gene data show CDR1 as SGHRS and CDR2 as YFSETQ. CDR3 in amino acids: CASSFTVGGQALTNYGYTF. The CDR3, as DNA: TGCGCCAGCAGCTTTACGGTCGGGGGACAGGCCCTTACTAACTATGGCTACACCTTC.

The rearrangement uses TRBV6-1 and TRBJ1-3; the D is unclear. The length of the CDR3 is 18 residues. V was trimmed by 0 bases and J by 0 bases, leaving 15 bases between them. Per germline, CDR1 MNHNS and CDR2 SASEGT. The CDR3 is CASSEALRDRSSGNTIYF. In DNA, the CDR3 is TGTGCCAGCAGTGAAGCGCTCCGAGACCGGAGCTCTGGAAACACCATATATTTT.

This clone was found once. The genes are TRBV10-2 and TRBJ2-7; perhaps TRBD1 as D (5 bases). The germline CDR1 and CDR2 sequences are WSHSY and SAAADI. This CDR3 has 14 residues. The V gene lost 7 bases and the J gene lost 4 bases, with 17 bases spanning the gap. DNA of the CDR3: TGCGCCAGCACTGGCTTCCCAGGGCCTTACGAGCAGTACTTC. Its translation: CASTGFPGPYEQYF.

The CDR3 is CASSQSTTAPYEQYF. The DNA of the CDR3 is TGCGCCAGCAGCCAAAGTACTACGGCGCCCTACGAGCAGTACTTC. The J gene is TRBJ2-7, the V gene TRBV4-1; no clear D. V dropped 2 bases and J dropped 2 bases, with 13 bases sitting between them. Germline V gives CDR1 MGHRA, CDR2 YSYEKL. The CDR3 is 15 amino acids.

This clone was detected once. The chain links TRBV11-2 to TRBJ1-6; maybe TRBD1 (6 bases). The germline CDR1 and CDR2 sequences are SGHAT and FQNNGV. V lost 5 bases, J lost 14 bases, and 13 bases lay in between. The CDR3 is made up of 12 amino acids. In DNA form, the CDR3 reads TGTGCCAGCAGCCCTATAGGGGGGGCCCTCCACTTT. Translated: CASSPIGGALHF. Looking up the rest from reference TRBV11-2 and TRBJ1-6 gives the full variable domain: EAGVAQSPRYKIIEKRQSVAFWCNPISGHATLYWYQQILGQGPKLLIQFQNNGVVDDSQLPKDRFSAERLKGVDSTLKIQPAKLEDSAVYLCASSPIGGALHFGNGTRLTVT.

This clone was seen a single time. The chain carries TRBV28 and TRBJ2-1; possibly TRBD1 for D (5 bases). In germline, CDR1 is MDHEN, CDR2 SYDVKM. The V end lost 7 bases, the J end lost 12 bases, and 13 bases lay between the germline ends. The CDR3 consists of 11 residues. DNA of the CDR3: TGTGCCAGCACCTCAGGAAGGGGGCAGTTCTTC. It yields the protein CASTSGRGQFF.

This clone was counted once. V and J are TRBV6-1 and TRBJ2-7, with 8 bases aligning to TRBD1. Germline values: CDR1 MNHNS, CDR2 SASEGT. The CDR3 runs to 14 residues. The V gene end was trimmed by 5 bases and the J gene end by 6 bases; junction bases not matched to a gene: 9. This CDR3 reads CASSMDRAASEQYF. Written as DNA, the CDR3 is TGTGCCAGCAGTATGGACAGGGCAGCCTCCGAGCAGTACTTC.